Shown below are 18 T cell receptor beta chains from a single sample sequenced in a study of T cell clones after liver transplantation. This table comes from immunoSEQ multiplex PCR, and its TCRdb copy is limited to in-frame clones, with some not included. The sample holds under 55,000 clones, around 85% seen once. The sample consisted of CD8+ T cells from blood, taken 12 months after liver transplant. The receptors shown here come from a human patient who received a liver transplant. The graft donor may be the source of some T cells.

The chain recombines TRBV28 with TRBJ2-7; a possible D gene is TRBD1 (5 bases). Trimming took 4 bases from V and 1 from J, leaving 11 bases between them. CDR1 is MDHEN and CDR2 is SYDVKM in the germline V gene. This CDR3 comprises 14 residues. The chain's CDR3 is CASSSWGESYEQYF. The CDR3 region has the DNA TGTGCCAGCAGTTCCTGGGGCGAATCCTACGAGCAGTACTTC. The whole variable domain, filled in from reference TRBV28 and TRBJ2-7, reads DVKVTQSSRYLVKRTGEKVFLECVQDMDHENMFWYRQDPGLGLRLIYFSYDVKMKEKGDIPEGYSVSREKKERFSLILESASTNQTSMYLCASSSWGESYEQYFGPGTRLTVT.

The CDR3 nucleotides read TGTGCCAGCAGTTACAGGGAGGGAGAGACCCAGTACTTC. Translating gives CASSYREGETQYF. The V call is TRBV27, the J call TRBJ2-5; D is possibly TRBD2 (7 bases). V was trimmed by 4 bases and J by 4 bases, leaving 10 bases between them. The CDR3 totals 13 residues. Germline V lookup: CDR1 MNHEY, CDR2 SMNVEV (reference sequence).

This chain joins TRBV6-1 and TRBJ2-7; possibly TRBD1 for D (5 bases). This CDR3 spans 13 amino acids. Trimming removed 5 bases from V and 3 bases from J, with 11 bases in between. Looked up from germline, CDR1 is MNHNS and CDR2 is SASEGT. The CDR3 nucleotides are TGTGCCAGCAGTTCTCGACAGTACTACGAGCAGTACTTC. Its protein is CASSSRQYYEQYF.

The gene calls are TRBV27 and TRBJ2-2; D gene uncertain. The CDR3 length is 14 residues. Trimming took off 6 bases at V and 4 bases at J, with 12 bases between the two ends. CDR1 and CDR2 (germline): MNHEY, SMNVEV (reference sequence). The CDR3 loop is CASRPREFTGELFF. DNA for the CDR3: TGTGCCAGCAGGCCCCGAGAGTTCACCGGGGAGCTGTTTTTT.

This clone was observed a single time. The rearrangement joins TRBV28 to TRBJ2-1; D is ambiguous. V was shortened by 6 bases and J by 0 bases, with 18 bases between the two germline ends. The germline V gene encodes CDR1 MDHEN and CDR2 SYDVKM. The CDR3 extends over 17 amino acids. This CDR3 reads CASRLTRTESSYNEQFF. For the CDR3, the DNA is TGTGCCAGCAGATTGACTCGGACGGAGAGCTCCTACAATGAGCAGTTCTTC.

The rearrangement joins TRBV19 to TRBJ2-7, with a tentative D call TRBD1 (5 bases). This CDR3 has 15 amino acids. CDR1 and CDR2 (germline): LNHDA, SQIVND (reference sequence). V was trimmed by 1 base and J by 0 bases, leaving 10 bases between them. As DNA, the CDR3 is TGTGCCAGTAGTATAGGAACAGGACCCTCCTACGAGCAGTACTTC. It is translated as CASSIGTGPSYEQYF.

Turning to this clone: This specimen includes other DNA sequences encoding the same CDR3. The chain employs TRBV27 and TRBJ1-5; D possibly corresponds to TRBD1 (6 bases). Germline values: CDR1 MNHEY, CDR2 SMNVEV (reference sequence). The CDR3 has 14 amino acids. Trimming stripped 6 bases from V and 0 bases from J, with 9 bases between. The CDR3 region has the DNA TGTGCCAGCAGACTACAGGGTAGCAATCAGCCCCAGCATTTT. This encodes CASRLQGSNQPQHF.

This chain joins TRBV11-2 and TRBJ1-1, with a tentative D call TRBD1 (5 bases). There are 15 residues in the CDR3. With 5 bases removed from V and 3 bases from J, the gap between germline ends came to 16 bases. Germline assignment: CDR1 SGHAT and CDR2 FQNNGV. CDR3 nucleotide sequence: TGTGCCAGCAGCGCCAGTTGGGGGGGAGACACTGAAGCTTTCTTT. Its protein product is CASSASWGGDTEAFF. Full variable domain (remainder filled in from reference TRBV11-2 and TRBJ1-1): EAGVAQSPRYKIIEKRQSVAFWCNPISGHATLYWYQQILGQGPKLLIQFQNNGVVDDSQLPKDRFSAERLKGVDSTLKIQPAKLEDSAVYLCASSASWGGDTEAFFGQGTRLTVV.

The V gene is TRBV4-2, the J gene TRBJ1-5, with D tentatively TRBD1 (5 bases). The V end lost 0 bases, the J end lost 4 bases, and 13 bases lay between the germline ends. Germline CDR1 is LGHNA and CDR2 is YNFKEQ. This CDR3 contains 16 residues. CDR3 DNA: TGTGCCAGCAGCCAAGATCGGGGCCTGGGGAATCAGCCCCAGCATTTT. It encodes CASSQDRGLGNQPQHF.

CDR3 sequence: CASSQEKVGRAVDTQYF. The CDR3, as DNA: TGCGCCAGCAGCCAAGAAAAGGTCGGGAGGGCCGTAGATACGCAGTATTTT. The chain links TRBV4-3 to TRBJ2-3; 8 bases match TRBD2. This CDR3 has 17 residues. The V and J ends lost 0 bases and 5 bases, in that order; junction bases with no gene match: 10. Germline V lookup: CDR1 LGHNA, CDR2 YSLEER.

The gene calls are TRBV30 and TRBJ1-5; 8 nucleotides agree with TRBD1. The CDR3 consists of 15 residues. Germline V CDR1 and CDR2: GTSNPN, SVGIG (reference sequence). J was trimmed by 4 bases and V by 3 bases; bases with no gene match: 8. The CDR3 spells CAWSTRGLLNQPQHF. The CDR3 DNA reads as TGTGCCTGGAGCACCAGGGGGCTGTTAAATCAGCCCCAGCATTTT.

The rearrangement joins TRBV4-2 to TRBJ1-4, with D possibly matching TRBD1 (6 bases). In germline, CDR1 is LGHNA, CDR2 YNFKEQ. The V and J ends lost 3 bases and 0 bases respectively, with 14 bases between them. The CDR3 contains 17 residues. CDR3 in amino acids: CASSHLTYRATNEKLFF. CDR3 in DNA: TGTGCCAGCAGCCATCTTACCTACAGGGCAACTAATGAAAAACTGTTTTTT.

J is TRBJ2-7 and V is TRBV28; no firm D call. Germline assignment: CDR1 MDHEN and CDR2 SYDVKM. V was trimmed by 4 bases and J by 4 bases, leaving 17 bases between them. The CDR3 contains 15 residues. The CDR3 here is CASSSVKEAVYEQYF. Here the CDR3 DNA reads TGTGCCAGCAGTTCGGTTAAAGAGGCAGTTTACGAGCAGTACTTC.

This chain connects TRBV4-1 to TRBJ1-2; TRBD1 might be the D (5 bases). V lost 4 bases to trimming and J lost 0 bases, with 12 bases between them. CDR1 MGHRA and CDR2 YSYEKL come from the germline V gene. The CDR3 runs to 15 residues. The CDR3 reads CASSLGTGTNYGYTF. Written as DNA, the CDR3 is TGCGCCAGCAGCCTTGGCACAGGTACTAACTATGGCTACACCTTC.

This chain joins TRBV5-6 and TRBJ2-2; D assignment may be TRBD1 or TRBD2 (5 bases each). This CDR3 has 14 amino acids. Trimming shortened V by 3 bases and J by 7 bases, and 13 bases separated the two germline ends. Germline lookup yields CDR1 SGHDT and CDR2 YYEEEE. Here the CDR3 DNA reads TGTGCCAGCAGCTCGAGGGGAAAGTACGGGGAGCTGTTTTTT. It yields the protein CASSSRGKYGELFF.

This chain joins TRBV5-1 and TRBJ2-7; D may match TRBD1 or TRBD2 (5 bases each). Trimming removed 1 base at V and 4 bases at J, with 15 bases between. Germline loops: CDR1 SGHRS, CDR2 YFSETQ. The length of the CDR3 is 15 residues. This CDR3 reads CASSLNRDLGYEQYF. CDR3 nucleotide sequence: TGCGCCAGCAGCTTGAATAGGGACCTGGGGTACGAGCAGTACTTC. Full variable domain (rest looked up from reference TRBV5-1 and TRBJ2-7): KAGVTQTPRYLIKTRGQQVTLSCSPISGHRSVSWYQQTPGQGLQFLFEYFSETQRNKGNFPGRFSGRQFSNSRSEMNVSTLELGDSALYLCASSLNRDLGYEQYFGPGTRLTVT.

J is TRBJ2-1 and V is TRBV19, with 9 bases aligning to TRBD2. The ends lost 3 bases at V and 5 bases at J; junction bases unmatched: 8. The CDR3 contains 16 residues. Germline V gene lookup returns CDR1 LNHDA and CDR2 SQIVND (reference sequence). CDR3 in DNA: TGTGCCAGTAGTATTACCCTAGCGGGACTAAACAATGAGCAGTTCTTC. It encodes CASSITLAGLNNEQFF.

This clone was seen once. The J gene is TRBJ1-1, the V gene TRBV4-1, with D possibly TRBD1 on 5 matching bases. CDR3 size: 14 residues. V lost 2 bases to trimming and J lost 6 bases, with 13 bases between them. Looked up from germline, CDR1 is MGHRA and CDR2 is YSYEKL. The CDR3 coding sequence is TGCGCCAGCAGCCAAATAGGGGCCCTTGCTGAAGCTTTCTTT. Its protein product is CASSQIGALAEAFF.